The source of this T cell receptor beta chain is a study of T cell responses to AZD1222 COVID-19 vaccine. The data were produced by immunoSEQ multiplex PCR, yet TCRdb's version contains in-frame clones alone and is incomplete. Counted here are roughly 35,000 clones, approximately 80% occurring once; the ten biggest clones make up around 4%. Study-wide points: Among AZD1222 vaccinees, only 5 to 7 were seropositive at baseline. Spike-specific TCR breadth and depth were elevated following two AZD1222 doses.

Germline CDR1 MNHEY, CDR2 SVGAGI. V lost 6 bases and J lost 8, with 16 bases in between. CDR3 length equals 13 residues. This clone turned up a few times. Its specificity is not known. This sample comprised peripheral blood, obtained 28 days after the second AZD1222 dose. The rearrangement links TRBV6-5 to TRBJ1-2; possible D gene TRBD1, 6 bases. This sequence originates from an adult who received the AZD1222 COVID-19 vaccine. This CDR3 reads CASSLVKGEGYTF. As DNA, the CDR3 is TGTGCCAGCAGCCTAGTGAAGGGGGAAGGCTACACCTTC.